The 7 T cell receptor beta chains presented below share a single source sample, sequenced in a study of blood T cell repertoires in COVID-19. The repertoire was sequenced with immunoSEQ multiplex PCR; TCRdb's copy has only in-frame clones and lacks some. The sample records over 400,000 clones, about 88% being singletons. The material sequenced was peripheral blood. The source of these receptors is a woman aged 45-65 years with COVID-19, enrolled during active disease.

The CDR3 loop is CASSQVEGYNSPLHF. In nucleotides, the CDR3 is TGTGCCAGCAGCCAAGTGGAGGGTTATAATTCACCCCTCCACTTT. This rearrangement joins TRBV3-1 (or the pseudogene TRBV3-2) to TRBJ1-6; D remains unclear. Trimming shortened V by 1 base and J by 4 bases, and 8 bases separated the two germline ends. The germline CDR1 and CDR2 sequences are LGHDT and YNNKEL (reference sequence). The CDR3 contains 15 residues.

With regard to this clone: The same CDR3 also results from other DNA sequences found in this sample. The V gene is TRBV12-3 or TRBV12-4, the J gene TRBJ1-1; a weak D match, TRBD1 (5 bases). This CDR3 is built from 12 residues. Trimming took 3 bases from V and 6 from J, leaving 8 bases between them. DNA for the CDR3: TGTGCCAGCAGTTTTTCCAGGGCTGAAGCTTTCTTT. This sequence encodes CASSFSRAEAFF.

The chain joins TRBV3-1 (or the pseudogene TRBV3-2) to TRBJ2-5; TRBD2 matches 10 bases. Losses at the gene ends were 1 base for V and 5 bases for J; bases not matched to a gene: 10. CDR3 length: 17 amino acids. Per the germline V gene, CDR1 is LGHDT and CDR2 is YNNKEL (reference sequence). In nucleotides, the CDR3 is TGTGCCAGCAGCCAAGGAAAGCGGGGGGGCCCCGGGGAGACCCAGTACTTC. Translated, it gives CASSQGKRGGPGETQYF.

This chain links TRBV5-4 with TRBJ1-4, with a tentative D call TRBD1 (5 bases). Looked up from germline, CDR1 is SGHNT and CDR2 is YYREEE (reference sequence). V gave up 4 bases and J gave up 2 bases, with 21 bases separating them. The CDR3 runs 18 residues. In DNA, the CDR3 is TGTGCCAGCAGCAGGGGAGGTCTAGGGATGGGGACTAATGAAAAACTGTTTTTT. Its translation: CASSRGGLGMGTNEKLFF. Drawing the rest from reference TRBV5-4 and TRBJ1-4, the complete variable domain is ETGVTQSPTHLIKTRGQQVTLRCSSQSGHNTVSWYQQALGQGPQFIFQYYREEENGRGNFPPRFSGLQFPNYSSELNVNALELDDSALYLCASSRGGLGMGTNEKLFFGSGTQLSVL.

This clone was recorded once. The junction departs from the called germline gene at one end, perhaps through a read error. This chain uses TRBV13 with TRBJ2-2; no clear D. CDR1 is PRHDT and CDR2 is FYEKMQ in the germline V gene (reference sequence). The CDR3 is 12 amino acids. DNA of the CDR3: TGTGCCAGCAGCGTAGGCGCCGGGGAGCTGTTTTTT. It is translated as CASSVGAGELFF.

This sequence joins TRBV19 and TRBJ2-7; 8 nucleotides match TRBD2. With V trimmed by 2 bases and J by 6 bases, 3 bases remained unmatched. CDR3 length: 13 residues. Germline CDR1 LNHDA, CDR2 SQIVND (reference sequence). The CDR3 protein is CASSIWLAGEQYF. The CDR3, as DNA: TGTGCCAGTAGTATATGGCTAGCGGGCGAGCAGTACTTC. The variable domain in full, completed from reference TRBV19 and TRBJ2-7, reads DGGITQSPKYLFRKEGQNVTLSCEQNLNHDAMYWYRQDPGQGLRLIYYSQIVNDFQKGDIAEGYSVSREKKESFPLTVTSAQKNPTAFYLCASSIWLAGEQYFGPGTRLTVT.

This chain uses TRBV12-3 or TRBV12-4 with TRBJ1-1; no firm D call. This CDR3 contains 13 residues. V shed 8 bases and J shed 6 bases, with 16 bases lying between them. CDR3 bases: TGTGCCAGCGTTCCACCCGACGGGGCTGAAGCTTTCTTT. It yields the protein CASVPPDGAEAFF.